The present TCR beta chain was sequenced within a study of cytomegalovirus exposure and HLA in healthy donors. Study-wide findings and caveats: Certain indistinguishable V segments, among them TRBV6-2 and TRBV6-3, were excluded. Presence/absence results assume similar sequencing depth per donor, which may not hold.

The primer mix had 60 Vbeta and 13 Jbeta primers. This table comes from immunoSEQ multiplex PCR, and its TCRdb copy is limited to in-frame clones, with some not included. In the table there are approximately 89,000 clones, approximately 77% of which are singletons. V was clipped by 1 base and J by 3 bases, with 9 bases between them. The CDR3 is 14 amino acids. Germline V CDR1 and CDR2: SGDLS, YYNGEE. As to this clone: Its antigen is currently unknown.

Material for sequencing was PBMCs. This sequence originates from a human donor in good health. This chain uses TRBV9 with TRBJ2-3; no clear D. CDR3 nucleotide sequence: TGTGCCAGCAGCGTATCCCCCATGACAGATACGCAGTATTTT. This translates into CASSVSPMTDTQYF.